The clone carrying this T cell receptor beta chain was counted at least ten times. What it binds is not known. The source of the sample is a study of T cells in Graves' hyperthyroidism and ophthalmopathy. Study-level results: The model's output predicted ophthalmopathy at a median of 6.5 months prior to onset.

This CDR3 region has 14 residues. With 7 bases removed from V and 1 base from J, the gap between germline ends came to 13 bases. Germline loops: CDR1 SGHVS, CDR2 FQNEAQ. Regions amplified from RNA transcripts were the TCR beta CDR3 regions. Initially, a first-round RT-PCR of the TCR CDR3 employed the HTBI primer set. A single record per CDR3 protein comes from TCRdb applying MiXCR to the multiplex PCR reads. The sample lists roughly 650,000 distinct CDR3 sequences; approximately 16% were seen once. PBMCs were collected from an approximately 10 ml volume of fresh peripheral blood. Specimen: blood. This TCR was sampled from a woman aged 40 to 49 with Graves' ophthalmopathy. The J gene is TRBJ1-2, the V gene TRBV7-8; D remains ambiguous. CDR3 amino acids: CASTPITLNYGYTF. As DNA, the CDR3 is TGTGCCAGCACCCCCATTACCCTTAACTATGGCTACACCTTC.